The 10 T cell receptor beta chains below were found in one sample sequenced in a study of OX40 agonist ivuxolimab in advanced cancers. Measured with immunoSEQ multiplex PCR; TCRdb has only the in-frame clones, and not every one. The table records about 71,000 clones, about nine tenths of them present only once. The sample was CD4+ or CD8+ T cells sorted from blood, taken in a trial of the OX40 agonist ivuxolimab. All receptors come from an adult with an advanced solid tumor such as melanoma, head and neck, liver or kidney cancer.

The genes are TRBV5-4 and TRBJ1-1; D may be TRBD1 (5 bases). The CDR3 totals 14 residues. Germline V CDR1 and CDR2: SGHNT, YYREEE (reference sequence). Trimming stripped 4 bases from V and 6 bases from J, with 16 bases between. CDR3 sequence reads: CASSHRTGTAEAFF. As DNA, the CDR3 is TGTGCCAGCAGCCACAGGACGGGAACGGCTGAAGCTTTCTTT.

This chain connects TRBV28 to TRBJ1-5; 9 bases agree with TRBD1. Germline V lookup: CDR1 MDHEN, CDR2 SYDVKM. V shed 2 bases and J 4 bases; nucleotides not matched to a gene: 6. This CDR3 is 16 amino acids long. This chain's CDR3 is CASSLEGDRANQPQHF. CDR3 DNA sequence: TGTGCCAGCAGTTTAGAGGGGGACAGGGCTAATCAGCCCCAGCATTTT.

CDR3 nucleotides: TGCGCCAGCAGCCAAGATAGGGGCCGTTCCTATACGCAGTATTTT. This sequence encodes CASSQDRGRSYTQYF. The rearrangement uses TRBV4-3 and TRBJ2-3; D is perhaps TRBD1 (5 bases). This CDR3 has 15 residues. Germline CDR1 and CDR2: LGHNA and YSLEER. V was pared by 0 bases and J by 7 bases, with 14 bases between.

The chain couples TRBV6-5 to TRBJ2-3, with no clear D. The CDR3 has 15 residues. Trimming pared 0 bases from V and 1 base from J, leaving 8 bases between. From germline, CDR1 is MNHEY and CDR2 SVGAGI. The CDR3 protein is CASSYSGYRTDTQYF. For the CDR3, the DNA is TGTGCCAGCAGTTACTCCGGGTACCGCACAGATACGCAGTATTTT.

The gene calls are TRBV4-2 and TRBJ2-5, with TRBD2 identical over 14 bases. V shed 4 bases, J shed 0 bases, and the junction held 10 bases outside the gene matches. The CDR3 has 19 amino acids. The germline CDR1 and CDR2 sequences are LGHNA and YNFKEQ. CDR3 protein: CASSPVGLAGVPYQETQYF. CDR3 bases: TGTGCCAGCAGCCCAGTGGGACTAGCGGGAGTCCCTTACCAAGAGACCCAGTACTTC.

This clone occurred once. The chain recombines TRBV5-6 with TRBJ1-2, with D unresolved. The CDR3 sequence is 13 residues long. V gave up 4 bases and J gave up 1 base, with 8 bases separating them. Germline CDR1 and CDR2: SGHDT and YYEEEE. The CDR3 here is CASSPSGNYGYTF. In DNA, the CDR3 is TGTGCCAGCAGCCCGTCGGGTAACTATGGCTACACCTTC. Full variable domain (remainder filled in from reference TRBV5-6 and TRBJ1-2): DAGVTQSPTHLIKTRGQQVTLRCSPKSGHDTVSWYQQALGQGPQFIFQYYEEEERQRGNFPDRFSGHQFPNYSSELNVNALLLGDSALYLCASSPSGNYGYTFGSGTRLTVV.

The gene calls are TRBV7-2 and TRBJ2-7; D uncertain. Germline loops: CDR1 SGHTA, CDR2 FQGNSA. The CDR3 spans 12 residues. The V and J ends lost 8 bases and 2 bases respectively, with 10 bases between them. The CDR3 nucleotides read TGTGCCAGCGAGGACCAGGCCTACGAGCAGTACTTC. The encoded protein is CASEDQAYEQYF.

V is TRBV11-3 and J is TRBJ2-7, with TRBD1 matching over 7 bases. J gave up 3 bases and V 6 bases, and 8 bases lay outside the gene matches. Germline CDR1 reads SGHNT; CDR2 reads YENEEA. This CDR3 comprises 14 residues. The CDR3 bases are TGTGCCAGCAGTTCCCGGGACAGACTCTACGAGCAGTACTTC. It translates to CASSSRDRLYEQYF.

The chain uses TRBV27 and TRBJ1-2; 7 positions match TRBD1. This CDR3 has 13 amino acids. The junction had 4 bases not matched to a gene; V was cut back by 6 bases and J by 3 bases. Germline CDR1 and CDR2: MNHEY and SMNVEV (reference sequence). The CDR3 DNA reads TGTGCCAGCAGCCGCGGGACAGACTATGGCTACACCTTC. This gives the protein CASSRGTDYGYTF.

This rearrangement joins TRBV19 to TRBJ2-2, with 9 nucleotides matching TRBD2. This CDR3 region has 14 residues. Looked up from germline, CDR1 is LNHDA and CDR2 is SQIVND (reference sequence). V trimming: 3 bases; J trimming: 5 bases; junction bases outside the gene matches: 1. CDR3 in DNA: TGTGCCAGTAGTATCCTAGCGGGAACCGGGGAGCTGTTTTTT. The encoded protein is CASSILAGTGELFF.